A single sample gave rise to the 23 T cell receptor beta chains below, sequenced in a study of T cells in Graves' hyperthyroidism and ophthalmopathy. Researchers amplified the TCR beta CDR3 regions from RNA transcripts. Using the HTBI primer set, a first-round RT-PCR was run on the TCR CDR3. TCRdb redid the calling of the multiplex PCR reads with MiXCR, one entry per CDR3 protein. This repertoire shows roughly 500,000 distinct CDR3 sequences, 46% found once; its top ten account for around 44%. Specimen: peripheral blood or thyroid tissue (not recorded which). The source of these receptors is an adult woman with Graves' disease, either hyperthyroidism or ophthalmopathy (not recorded which).

This clonotype was seen ten or more times. J is TRBJ1-2 and V is TRBV29-1; 7 positions agree with TRBD1. The CDR3 spans 11 residues. The V segment lost 4 bases and the J segment 8 bases; nucleotides outside the gene matches: 4. CDR1 and CDR2 from the germline V gene are SQVTM and ANQGSEA. CDR3 coding DNA: TGCAGCGTTGTACAGGGGAAAGGCTACACCTTC. Protein sequence: CSVVQGKGYTF.

The table lists this clonotype with many counts. V is TRBV20-1 and J is TRBJ1-4, with a possible D match to TRBD1 (5 bases). CDR3 length equals 14 residues. The germline V gene encodes CDR1 DFQATT and CDR2 SNEGSKA (reference sequence). Deletions cut 3 bases from V and 3 bases from J, with 11 bases between. CDR3 sequence: CSASGDGSNEKLFF. The CDR3, as DNA: TGCAGTGCTAGCGGGGACGGGTCTAATGAAAAACTGTTTTTT.

This chain joins TRBV30 and TRBJ1-2; no firm D call. The V gene's germline CDR1 is GTSNPN and CDR2 SVGIG (reference sequence). This CDR3 is 11 amino acids long. Trimming took off 1 base at V and 10 bases at J, with 10 bases between the two ends. The CDR3 DNA reads as TGTGCCTGGAGTGATTGGCCGGACTACACCTTC. Encoded protein: CAWSDWPDYTF.

This clonotype was seen more than once but under ten times. The chain has TRBV5-6 and TRBJ2-6; D is unclear. This CDR3 has 18 residues. Germline CDR1 is SGHDT and CDR2 is YYEEEE. Trimming took off 5 bases at V and 0 bases at J, with 18 bases between the two ends. DNA for the CDR3: TGTGCCAGCAGTATTTTCGGCCAACTTAGCTCTGGGGCCAACGTCCTGACTTTC. Translating gives CASSIFGQLSSGANVLTF.

The chain employs TRBV7-2 and TRBJ1-2; tentative D call: TRBD1 (6 bases). The CDR3 totals 14 residues. V dropped 0 bases and J dropped 7 bases, with 12 bases sitting between them. The germline V gene encodes CDR1 SGHTA and CDR2 FQGNSA. The CDR3 DNA is TGTGCCAGCAGCTTAGCCTGGGGGGCGAGTGGCTACACCTTC. Translating gives CASSLAWGASGYTF.

With regard to this clonotype: A much larger clone lies a single base off, so this may be a read error. The chain links TRBV7-9 to TRBJ1-3; the D gene is possibly TRBD1 (5 bases). Looked up from germline, CDR1 is SEHNR and CDR2 is FQNEAQ (reference sequence). V gave up 5 bases and J gave up 3 bases, with 14 bases separating them. The CDR3 runs 15 residues. The CDR3 is CASSPSTAVGNTIYF. For the CDR3, the DNA is TGTGCCAGCAGCCCCTCGACAGCCGTTGGAAACACCATATATTTT.

This sequence joins TRBV6-2 or TRBV6-3 and TRBJ1-6; 7 bases map to TRBD1. The germline V gene has CDR1 MNHEY and CDR2 SVGEGT. This CDR3 contains 14 residues. The trim removed 5 bases at V and 7 bases at J, leaving 5 bases unmatched. CDR3 loop: CASSPSGQNSPLHF. DNA of the CDR3: TGTGCCAGCAGTCCCTCGGGACAGAATTCACCCCTCCACTTT.

The chain is built from TRBV4-3 and TRBJ2-2, with 7 bases lining up with TRBD2. This CDR3 is 18 amino acids long. Germline V gene data show CDR1 as LGHNA and CDR2 as YSLEER. V lost 4 bases to trimming and J lost 1 base; unmatched junction nucleotides: 12. CDR3 nucleotides: TGCGCCAGCAGCCCGGGCCCTCTAGCGGAGAGGAACACCGGGGAGCTGTTTTTT. Amino acids: CASSPGPLAERNTGELFF.

Notes on this clonotype: A much larger clone lies a single base off, so this may be a read error. The chain employs TRBV20-1 and TRBJ1-3, with a weak D call TRBD1 (6 bases). CDR1 is DFQATT, CDR2 SNEGSKA, per germline (reference sequence). This CDR3 region has 14 residues. DNA of the CDR3: TGCAGTGGGTCTCGGGGGGGGCCAGGAAGCACCATATATTTT. This sequence encodes CSGSRGGPGSTIYF.

This clonotype was observed at least ten times. This sequence may be a read error, since a much larger clone differs from it by one base. The CDR3 region is CASRPGQDYGYTF. CDR3 coding DNA: TGTGCCAGCAGGCCGGGACAGGACTATGGCTACACCTTC. V gene TRBV28 combines with J gene TRBJ1-2; 8 nucleotides agree with TRBD1. The CDR3 has 13 residues. V lost 6 bases and J lost 3; bases outside the gene matches: 3. Germline-derived CDR1 and CDR2 are MDHEN and SYDVKM.

V usage is TRBV28 and J usage is TRBJ1-2; D remains unclear. V dropped 5 bases and J dropped 0 bases, with 16 bases sitting between them. This CDR3 has 16 residues. The V gene's germline CDR1 is MDHEN and CDR2 SYDVKM. The CDR3: CASSTLGGGTNYGYTF. CDR3 sequence (DNA): TGTGCCAGCAGTACCCTTGGAGGTGGGACTAACTATGGCTACACCTTC.

The rearrangement joins TRBV9 to TRBJ2-5; D uncertain. V was pared by 0 bases and J by 1 base, with 7 bases between. Per germline, CDR1 SGDLS and CDR2 YYNGEE. CDR3 length: 14 residues. The CDR3 sequence: CASSVAPSQETQYF. CDR3 DNA: TGTGCCAGCAGCGTAGCTCCTAGCCAAGAGACCCAGTACTTC. The variable domain in full, with the rest retrieved from reference TRBV9 and TRBJ2-5, is DSGVTQTPKHLITATGQRVTLRCSPRSGDLSVYWYQQSLDQGLQFLIQYYNGEERAKGNILERFSAQQFPDLHSELNLSSLELGDSALYFCASSVAPSQETQYFGPGTRLLVL.

V usage is TRBV20-1 and J usage is TRBJ1-2; 10 nucleotides line up with TRBD1. Germline V gene sequence: CDR1 DFQATT, CDR2 SNEGSKA (reference sequence). With V trimmed by 0 bases and J by 6 bases, 4 bases remained unmatched. This CDR3 is 14 amino acids long. This CDR3 is CSARDIGTGDGYTF. In DNA, the CDR3 is TGCAGTGCTAGAGATATCGGGACAGGGGATGGCTACACCTTC.

The rearrangement links TRBV10-1 to TRBJ2-7; D unclear. From germline, CDR1 is WNHNN and CDR2 SYGVQD (reference sequence). Trimming stripped 2 bases from V and 0 bases from J, with 17 bases between. The CDR3 length is 17 residues. The CDR3 is CASSEGPGVDPSYEQYF. In DNA, the CDR3 is TGCGCCAGCAGTGAGGGACCCGGAGTCGACCCCTCCTACGAGCAGTACTTC.

This clonotype appeared a single time. This may arise from a read error, as a much more abundant clone is one base away. The chain recombines TRBV6-5 with TRBJ1-1; TRBD1 aligns across 8 bases. V trimming: 2 bases; J trimming: 4 bases; junction bases outside the gene matches: 9. The CDR3 sequence is 16 residues long. Germline V gene sequence: CDR1 MNHEY, CDR2 SVGAGI. This CDR3 is CASSYERTGYGTEAFF. The CDR3 DNA sequence: TGTGCCAGCAGTTACGAACGGACAGGGTATGGCACTGAAGCTTTCTTT.

V is TRBV20-1 and J is TRBJ2-3; 9 bases match TRBD2. The CDR3 spans 12 residues. V dropped 6 bases and J dropped 12; count of bases not matched to a gene: 10. Germline V gene lookup returns CDR1 DFQATT and CDR2 SNEGSKA (reference sequence). In DNA form, the CDR3 reads TGCAGTGCATCAACCAGGGGACTAGCTCAGTATTTT. It translates to CSASTRGLAQYF.

This chain uses TRBV15 with TRBJ2-7; 11 bases match TRBD2. Germline CDR1 is LNHNV and CDR2 is YYDKDF (reference sequence). V was clipped by 5 bases and J by 0 bases; unmatched bases: 6. The length of the CDR3 is 16 residues. The CDR3 region has the DNA TGTGCCACCAGCCGTGCGGGACTAGCGGACTCCTACGAGCAGTACTTC. It is translated as CATSRAGLADSYEQYF.

This clonotype was seen repeatedly, ten times or more. This chain links TRBV5-1 with TRBJ1-4; D is unclear. Germline CDR1 and CDR2: SGHRS and YFSETQ. Deletions cut 0 bases from V and 7 bases from J, with 10 bases between. The CDR3 is made up of 14 amino acids. This CDR3 reads CASSLGTEGEKLFF. In DNA, the CDR3 is TGCGCCAGCAGCTTGGGGACCGAAGGTGAAAAACTGTTTTTT.

This rearrangement joins TRBV19 to TRBJ2-2; TRBD2 might be the D (5 bases). Germline V CDR1 and CDR2: LNHDA, SQIVND (reference sequence). V lost 2 bases to trimming and J lost 4 bases, with 11 bases between them. The CDR3 contains 15 residues. The CDR3 region is CASSITRLFTGELFF. CDR3 bases: TGTGCCAGTAGTATAACTAGGCTATTCACCGGGGAGCTGTTTTTT.

The gene calls are TRBV15 and TRBJ1-1; D call uncertain. The CDR3 extends over 15 amino acids. The germline V gene has CDR1 LNHNV and CDR2 YYDKDF (reference sequence). Trimming shortened V by 0 bases and J by 4 bases, and 12 bases separated the two germline ends. For the CDR3, the DNA is TGTGCCACCAGCAGAGATCCCCTAGGTCGCACTGAAGCTTTCTTT. It yields the protein CATSRDPLGRTEAFF.

This clonotype was seen ten or more times. The chain couples TRBV2 to TRBJ2-7; D call uncertain. Germline CDR1 and CDR2: SNHLY and FYNNEI. The CDR3 covers 11 residues. V was shortened by 5 bases and J by 4 bases, with 6 bases between the two germline ends. The DNA of the CDR3 is TGTGCCAGCAGTAAAGGGTACGAGCAGTACTTC. Translation gives CASSKGYEQYF.

This clonotype was observed once. The chain joins TRBV20-1 to TRBJ1-2, with TRBD1 matching 8 bases. V lost 6 bases, J lost 4 bases, and 16 bases stayed unmatched. Germline assignment: CDR1 DFQATT and CDR2 SNEGSKA (reference sequence). This CDR3 has 16 amino acids. The CDR3 sequence: CSARFSGRGRGYGYTF. Here the CDR3 DNA reads TGCAGTGCCCGGTTTTCGGGCAGGGGGCGGGGCTATGGCTACACCTTC.

The rearrangement uses TRBV6-5 and TRBJ1-2; no clear D gene. In germline, CDR1 is MNHEY, CDR2 SVGAGI. The CDR3 loop spans 13 amino acids. Trimming shortened V by 3 bases and J by 8 bases, and 13 bases separated the two germline ends. The CDR3 loop is CASSYNPVGGYTF. The CDR3 DNA follows: TGTGCCAGCAGTTATAATCCGGTCGGCGGCTACACCTTC.